This TCR beta chain stems from a study of CD8 T cells in Susac syndrome. Roughly 0.45 to 1 ug RNA was reverse transcribed with random hexamers. The TCR beta CDR3 was amplified by immunoSEQ multiplex PCR across 54 Vbeta, 13 Jbeta. TCRdb re-analysed the immunoSEQ multiplex PCR reads in MiXCR, keeping a single row per CDR3 protein. This table holds under 200,000 distinct CDR3 sequences, roughly 94% found once. A few counts support this clonotype. Germline CDR1 LNHDA, CDR2 SQIVND (reference sequence). The CDR3 runs 13 residues. Trimming took off 3 bases at V and 8 bases at J, with 11 bases between the two ends. CD8+ and CD4+ T cells circulating in blood were sequenced for TCR beta.

V is TRBV19 and J is TRBJ2-1, with D unresolved. The source of this sequence is a human donor with Susac syndrome. Sequencing input: CD8+ T cells from PBMCs. CDR3 nucleotides: TGTGCCAGTAGTATTATCCCCCCCCATGAGCAGTTCTTC. It yields the protein CASSIIPPHEQFF.